These 31 T cell receptor beta chains were all obtained from the same sample, sequenced in a study of naive and memory T cell subsets. An equimolar mix of two oligonucleotides served as the beta constant-region primer for TRBC1 and TRBC2. The ligated cDNA underwent four PCR rounds using SP2 and nested alpha and beta constant-region primers. TCRdb redid the calling of the UMI-ligation and nested PCR reads with MiXCR, one entry per CDR3 protein. In the table there are over 100,000 distinct CDR3 sequences, roughly 32% of which are singletons. The specimen was central memory CD4+ T cells from blood. The receptors were gathered from a human donor in good health.

The chain has TRBV20-1 and TRBJ2-3, with a tentative D call TRBD1 (5 bases). Germline CDR1 is DFQATT and CDR2 is SNEGSKA (reference sequence). Trimming removed 0 bases at V and 1 base at J, with 5 bases between. The CDR3 is 13 residues long. The CDR3 sequence: CSAREGGTDTQYF. The CDR3 nucleotides read TGCAGTGCTAGAGAAGGGGGCACAGATACGCAGTATTTT.

The rearrangement uses TRBV7-9 and TRBJ2-4; the D is unclear. Trimming cost V 1 base and J 8 bases, with 6 bases left between them. The CDR3 covers 12 residues. Germline V gene data show CDR1 as SEHNR and CDR2 as FQNEAQ (reference sequence). In DNA form, the CDR3 reads TGTGCCAGCAGCTTAGACCGCGACATTCAGTACTTC. Amino acid sequence: CASSLDRDIQYF. Supplemented by reference TRBV7-9 and TRBJ2-4, the full variable domain reads DTGVSQNPRHKITKRGQNVTFRCDPISEHNRLYWYRQTLGQGPEFLTYFQNEAQLEKSRLLSDRFSAERPKGSFSTLEIQRTEQGDSAMYLCASSLDRDIQYFGAGTRLSVL.

A remark on this clonotype: This could be a read error, since a much larger clone is one nucleotide away. V is TRBV12-3 or TRBV12-4 and J is TRBJ2-5; 7 nucleotides agree with TRBD2. CDR3 length: 12 amino acids. V trimming: 11 bases; J trimming: 5 bases; junction bases outside the gene matches: 8. DNA of the CDR3: TGTGCCGGCACAGGACTAGTGGAGACCCAGTACTTC. The encoded protein is CAGTGLVETQYF.

This clonotype was detected only a few times. The chain combines TRBV12-3 or TRBV12-4 with TRBJ2-7; 8 bases line up with TRBD1. This CDR3 has 13 amino acids. V was pared by 5 bases and J by 6 bases, with 6 bases of the junction left unmatched. This chain's CDR3 is CASSPTGVGEQYF. CDR3 DNA: TGTGCCAGCAGTCCGACAGGGGTAGGCGAGCAGTACTTC.

This chain connects TRBV27 to TRBJ2-2; D possibly corresponds to TRBD2 (5 bases). Deletions cut 10 bases from V and 2 bases from J, with 14 bases between. The CDR3 length is 14 residues. Germline V gene lookup returns CDR1 MNHEY and CDR2 SMNVEV (reference sequence). DNA of the CDR3: TGTGCCACCCGGCGGACGGGAAACACCGGGGAGCTGTTTTTT. It encodes CATRRTGNTGELFF.

The sample holds a few counts of this clonotype. The chain is built from TRBV5-4 and TRBJ2-1, with 11 positions matching TRBD1. V was pared by 2 bases and J by 10 bases, with 5 bases of the junction left unmatched. In germline, CDR1 is SGHNT, CDR2 YYREEE (reference sequence). This CDR3 region has 14 residues. Written as DNA, the CDR3 is TGTGCCAGCAGCTTAGGACAGGGGGCGGGGGAGCAGTTCTTC. Protein product: CASSLGQGAGEQFF.

This clonotype was found a few times. Compared with germline, one end of the junction differs, possibly owing to a read error. The V gene is TRBV28, the J gene TRBJ2-5; no firm D call. This CDR3 has 13 amino acids. Germline CDR1 MDHEN, CDR2 SYDVKM. CDR3 coding DNA: TGTGCCAGCAGTTTAGGATTCCAAGTGACCCAGTACTTC. Encoded protein: CASSLGFQVTQYF.

This clonotype was seen a handful of times. V usage is TRBV24-1 and J usage is TRBJ2-1; TRBD1 matches at 7 bases. This CDR3 comprises 15 residues. Losses at the gene ends were 7 bases for V and 5 bases for J; bases not matched to a gene: 10. Germline-derived CDR1 and CDR2 are KGHDR and SFDVKD. CDR3 nucleotide sequence: TGTGCCACCAGCCCGGGACAGCCAGCTAACAATGAGCAGTTCTTC. Its translation is CATSPGQPANNEQFF.

This clonotype was counted many times. The chain uses TRBV20-1 and TRBJ2-7, with no clear D. Germline V CDR1 and CDR2: DFQATT, SNEGSKA (reference sequence). The CDR3 is 15 residues long. Trimming removed 4 bases from V and 0 bases from J, with 16 bases in between. The CDR3 DNA follows: TGCAGTGCTACAGCCCTGTTGGGTAGCTCCTACGAGCAGTACTTC. It specifies CSATALLGSSYEQYF.

This chain links TRBV5-8 with TRBJ2-5, with 9 nucleotides matching TRBD2. The J segment lost 2 bases and the V segment lost 4 bases, leaving 3 bases of the junction unmatched. CDR1 and CDR2 from the germline V gene are SGHTS and YDEGEE. The CDR3 covers 14 residues. DNA for the CDR3: TGTGCCAGCAGCCGGGGACTAGCTCAAGAGACCCAGTACTTC. This codes for CASSRGLAQETQYF.

The CDR3 here is CSAPRGSSYNEQFF. In DNA, the CDR3 is TGCAGTGCCCCGCGAGGGAGCTCCTACAATGAGCAGTTCTTC. V is TRBV20-1 and J is TRBJ2-1; weak D call: TRBD2 (5 bases). The CDR3 is 14 amino acids. Trimming removed 6 bases at V and 0 bases at J, with 12 bases between. Germline lookup yields CDR1 DFQATT and CDR2 SNEGSKA (reference sequence).

This clonotype has only a few counts. The rearrangement joins TRBV12-3 or TRBV12-4 to TRBJ1-3, with TRBD1 identical over 7 bases. The length of the CDR3 is 18 residues. The V gene end was trimmed by 1 base and the J gene end by 2 bases; junction bases not matched to a gene: 11. CDR3 bases: TGTGCCAGCAGTTTAGGATTGGACGTGACAGGGACTGGAAACACCATATATTTT. Its translation is CASSLGLDVTGTGNTIYF.

The rearrangement links TRBV10-2 to TRBJ1-2; D ambiguous. CDR3 size: 13 residues. Trimming removed 4 bases at V and 7 bases at J, with 13 bases between. Germline V CDR1 and CDR2: WSHSY, SAAADI. The CDR3 coding sequence is TGCGCCAGCAGTGGGTCGCTCGGCGGTGGCTACACCTTC. It yields the protein CASSGSLGGGYTF.

V is TRBV5-1 and J is TRBJ2-5, with a tentative D call TRBD1 (5 bases). Looked up from germline, CDR1 is SGHRS and CDR2 is YFSETQ. V lost 7 bases and J lost 2, with 12 bases in between. The CDR3 runs 13 residues. Written as DNA, the CDR3 is TGCGCCAGCGGAAGACAGTTACAAGAGACCCAGTACTTC. It specifies CASGRQLQETQYF.

The rearrangement links TRBV6-1 to TRBJ2-3, with TRBD1 identical over 9 bases. This CDR3 has 15 residues. Trimming took 6 bases from V and 4 from J; bases not matched to a gene: 8. Germline V gene data show CDR1 as MNHNS and CDR2 as SASEGT. CDR3 loop: CASRKGQGGPDTQYF. The CDR3 bases are TGTGCCAGCAGAAAGGGACAGGGAGGCCCAGATACGCAGTATTTT.

The chain joins TRBV6-5 to TRBJ2-4, with 9 bases that match TRBD1. This CDR3 contains 17 residues. Looked up from germline, CDR1 is MNHEY and CDR2 is SVGAGI. V shed 2 bases, J shed 2 bases, and the junction held 7 bases outside the gene matches. CDR3 coding DNA: TGTGCCAGCAGTTACCGGGGCGGACAGGGGACCAAAAACATTCAGTACTTC. It codes for CASSYRGGQGTKNIQYF.

This clonotype was observed a few times. V usage is TRBV7-2 and J usage is TRBJ2-4; the match to TRBD1 covers 7 bases. After removal of 3 bases from V and 1 base from J, the junction contained 3 bases not matched to a gene. This CDR3 has 15 residues. CDR1 SGHTA and CDR2 FQGNSA come from the germline V gene. The CDR3 nucleotides are TGTGCCAGCAGCTTTAGGACAGGCGCCAAAAACATTCAGTACTTC. As protein: CASSFRTGAKNIQYF.

This clonotype has just a few counts. The genes are TRBV3-1 and TRBJ2-6; D gene ambiguous. The CDR3 is 14 residues long. Looked up from germline, CDR1 is LGHDT and CDR2 is YNNKEL (reference sequence). Trimming took off 1 base at V and 2 bases at J, with 3 bases between the two ends. The CDR3: CASSQGAGANVLTF. CDR3 in DNA: TGTGCCAGCAGCCAAGGGGCTGGGGCCAACGTCCTGACTTTC.

V is TRBV20-1 and J is TRBJ2-1; tentatively, D is TRBD2 (5 bases). This CDR3 has 15 amino acids. V was trimmed by 6 bases and J by 5 bases, leaving 20 bases between them. The germline V gene encodes CDR1 DFQATT and CDR2 SNEGSKA (reference sequence). CDR3 sequence: CSAISEGAFDNEQFF. In DNA form, the CDR3 reads TGCAGTGCCATCTCAGAGGGAGCTTTCGACAATGAGCAGTTCTTC.

The chain links TRBV6-5 to TRBJ2-1; 12 bases are shared with TRBD1. Looked up from germline, CDR1 is MNHEY and CDR2 is SVGAGI. The length of the CDR3 is 18 residues. J was trimmed by 4 bases and V by 3 bases; bases with no gene match: 10. CDR3 bases: TGTGCCAGCAGTTATACCGGGACAGGGGGCTCCCTATACAATGAGCAGTTCTTC. This translates into CASSYTGTGGSLYNEQFF.

The rearrangement joins TRBV24-1 to TRBJ2-3; 11 bases are a match to TRBD2. The CDR3 contains 17 residues. Trimming took 7 bases from V and 4 from J; bases not matched to a gene: 12. The germline gives CDR1 KGHDR, CDR2 SFDVKD. The CDR3 here is CATRASGGTGSSDTQYF. The DNA of the CDR3 is TGTGCCACCAGGGCTAGCGGGGGGACAGGCTCATCAGATACGCAGTATTTT.

This clonotype came up once. The chain couples TRBV18 to TRBJ1-2, with D possibly matching TRBD1 (5 bases). Trimming removed 6 bases from V and 4 bases from J, with 21 bases in between. This CDR3 is built from 16 residues. CDR1 is KGHSH, CDR2 LQKENI, per germline. CDR3 DNA sequence: TGTGCCAGCTCCCCAGGGAAGGGGACCGTTAGCTATGGCTACACCTTC. This gives the protein CASSPGKGTVSYGYTF. Variable domain in full (rest from reference TRBV18 and TRBJ1-2): NAGVMQNPRHLVRRRGQEARLRCSPMKGHSHVYWYRQLPEEGLKFMVYLQKENIIDESGMPKERFSAEFPKEGPSILRIQQVVRGDSAAYFCASSPGKGTVSYGYTFGSGTRLTVV.

This clonotype was detected only a few times. The chain links TRBV28 to TRBJ1-3, with a possible D match to TRBD1 (6 bases). The CDR3 length is 19 residues. Looked up from germline, CDR1 is MDHEN and CDR2 is SYDVKM. Between the trimmed V and J ends, which lost 0 bases and 0 bases, there was a span of 18 bases. The CDR3 here is CASSLWGNDRPISGNTIYF. CDR3 bases: TGTGCCAGCAGTTTATGGGGAAACGACAGGCCTATCTCTGGAAACACCATATATTTT.

The chain uses TRBV24-1 and TRBJ2-2, with 12 bases identical to TRBD2. The CDR3 is 15 amino acids. The germline gives CDR1 KGHDR, CDR2 SFDVKD. After removal of 9 bases from V and 5 bases from J, the junction contained 6 bases not matched to a gene. DNA for the CDR3: TGTGCCACCTCGGCCACTAGCGGGAGGACCGGGGAGCTGTTTTTT. Translating it yields CATSATSGRTGELFF.

The chain uses TRBV10-3 and TRBJ2-7; 7 bases fit TRBD2. The germline V gene encodes CDR1 ENHRY and CDR2 SYGVKD. The CDR3 length is 13 residues. Unmatched junction bases numbered 5, after V lost 7 bases and J lost 2 bases. CDR3 sequence reads: CAIKPGTTYEQYF. The CDR3 coding sequence is TGTGCCATCAAGCCAGGGACTACCTACGAGCAGTACTTC.

This chain joins TRBV18 and TRBJ1-1; D call uncertain. V lost 1 base and J lost 6, with 12 bases in between. This CDR3 comprises 14 residues. From germline, CDR1 is KGHSH and CDR2 LQKENI. The CDR3 loop reads CASSPLGPVAEAFF. DNA of the CDR3: TGTGCCAGCTCACCACTAGGGCCAGTGGCTGAAGCTTTCTTT.

In DNA form, the CDR3 reads TGTGCCAGCAGCTCCGGACACCAGACACCAGGAAACACCATATATTTT. Amino acid sequence: CASSSGHQTPGNTIYF. The V call is TRBV7-2, the J call TRBJ1-3; TRBD1 is a possible D gene (5 bases). There are 16 residues in the CDR3. Trimming removed 4 bases at V and 4 bases at J, with 17 bases between. Germline CDR1 SGHTA, CDR2 FQGNSA. Full variable domain (remainder filled in from reference TRBV7-2 and TRBJ1-3): GAGVSQSPSNKVTEKGKDVELRCDPISGHTALYWYRQSLGQGLEFLIYFQGNSAPDKSGLPSDRFSAERTGGSVSTLTIQRTQQEDSAVYLCASSSGHQTPGNTIYFGEGSWLTVV.

The chain carries TRBV11-2 and TRBJ2-1, with 13 bases aligning to TRBD2. Germline values: CDR1 SGHAT, CDR2 FQNNGV. J gave up 8 bases and V 5 bases, and 6 bases lay outside the gene matches. There are 15 residues in the CDR3. The CDR3 protein is CASSRRTSGSDEQFF. The CDR3 DNA sequence: TGTGCCAGCAGCCGTCGGACTAGCGGGAGCGATGAGCAGTTCTTC.

This clonotype appeared once. This chain uses TRBV20-1 with TRBJ2-5, with TRBD1 as a possible D gene (5 bases). The ends were cut back, 4 bases at V and 4 bases at J, with 13 bases in the middle. Germline V CDR1 and CDR2: DFQATT, SNEGSKA (reference sequence). The CDR3 is made up of 13 amino acids. The CDR3 sequence is CSATSGFRETQYF. CDR3 DNA sequence: TGCAGTGCTACTTCAGGGTTTAGAGAGACCCAGTACTTC.

This clonotype was seen a few times. The J gene is TRBJ2-1, the V gene TRBV11-3, with 8 bases that match TRBD2. This CDR3 contains 15 residues. V gave up 5 bases and J gave up 4 bases; unmatched junction bases: 7. The germline CDR1 and CDR2 sequences are SGHNT and YENEEA. The CDR3 sequence: CASSPTGLGYNEQFF. CDR3 DNA sequence: TGTGCCAGCAGCCCCACGGGACTAGGGTACAATGAGCAGTTCTTC. The complete variable domain, with remaining parts taken from reference TRBV11-3 and TRBJ2-1, reads EAGVVQSPRYKIIEKKQPVAFWCNPISGHNTLYWYLQNLGQGPELLIRYENEEAVDDSQLPKDRFSAERLKGVDSTLKIQPAELGDSAVYLCASSPTGLGYNEQFFGPGTRLTVL.

The CDR3 region is CSVEAGGPYEQYF. The CDR3 DNA reads as TGCAGCGTTGAGGCAGGGGGACCCTACGAGCAGTACTTC. The rearrangement uses TRBV29-1 and TRBJ2-7, with TRBD1 matching 7 bases. The CDR3 runs 13 residues. Trimming took 3 bases from V and 2 from J; bases not matched to a gene: 4. Germline V gene data show CDR1 as SQVTM and CDR2 as ANQGSEA.